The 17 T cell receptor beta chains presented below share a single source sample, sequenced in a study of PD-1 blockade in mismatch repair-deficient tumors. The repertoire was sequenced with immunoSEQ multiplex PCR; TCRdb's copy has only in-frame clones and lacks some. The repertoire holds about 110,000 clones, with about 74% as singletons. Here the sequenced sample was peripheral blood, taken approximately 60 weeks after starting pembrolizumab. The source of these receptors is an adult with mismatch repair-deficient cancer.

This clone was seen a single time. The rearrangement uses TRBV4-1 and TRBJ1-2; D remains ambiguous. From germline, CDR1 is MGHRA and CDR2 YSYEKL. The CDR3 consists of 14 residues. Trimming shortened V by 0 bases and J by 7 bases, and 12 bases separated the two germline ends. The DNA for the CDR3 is TGCGCCAGCAGCCAAGAAGGAGGGTTTCGTGGCTACACCTTC. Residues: CASSQEGGFRGYTF.

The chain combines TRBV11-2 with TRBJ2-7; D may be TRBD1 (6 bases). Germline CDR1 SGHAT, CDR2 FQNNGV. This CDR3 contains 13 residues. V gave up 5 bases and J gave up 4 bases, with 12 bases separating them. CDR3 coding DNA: TGTGCCAGCAGCCCCGGACAGATTTACGAGCAGTACTTC. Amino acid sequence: CASSPGQIYEQYF.

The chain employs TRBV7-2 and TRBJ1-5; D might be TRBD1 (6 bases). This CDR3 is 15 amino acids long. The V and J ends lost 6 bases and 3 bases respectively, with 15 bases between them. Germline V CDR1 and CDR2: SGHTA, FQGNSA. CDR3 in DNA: TGTGCCAGCAGTTTCACCAGGGGTCCCAATCAGCCCCAGCATTTT. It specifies CASSFTRGPNQPQHF.

This chain's CDR3 is CASNDRAISYEQYF. CDR3 nucleotides: TGTGCCAGCAACGACAGGGCCATCTCCTACGAGCAGTACTTC. The gene calls are TRBV11-2 and TRBJ2-7; 7 bases agree with TRBD1. The germline V gene encodes CDR1 SGHAT and CDR2 FQNNGV. Trimming cost V 7 bases and J 0 bases; bases outside gene matches: 6. CDR3 length: 14 residues. The whole variable domain, filled in from reference TRBV11-2 and TRBJ2-7, reads EAGVAQSPRYKIIEKRQSVAFWCNPISGHATLYWYQQILGQGPKLLIQFQNNGVVDDSQLPKDRFSAERLKGVDSTLKIQPAKLEDSAVYLCASNDRAISYEQYFGPGTRLTVT.

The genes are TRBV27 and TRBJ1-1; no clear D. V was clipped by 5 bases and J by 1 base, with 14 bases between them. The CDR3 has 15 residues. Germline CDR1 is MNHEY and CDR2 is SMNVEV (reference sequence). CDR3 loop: CASSPWTQGNTEAFF. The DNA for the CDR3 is TGTGCCAGCAGTCCATGGACCCAAGGGAACACTGAAGCTTTCTTT.

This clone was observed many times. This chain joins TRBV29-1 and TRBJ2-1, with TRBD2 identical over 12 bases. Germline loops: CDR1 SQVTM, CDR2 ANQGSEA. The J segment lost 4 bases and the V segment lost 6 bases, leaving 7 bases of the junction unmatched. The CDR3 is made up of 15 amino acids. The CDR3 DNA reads TGCAGCGTCACCCGGACTAGCGGGGATTACAATGAGCAGTTCTTC. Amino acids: CSVTRTSGDYNEQFF.

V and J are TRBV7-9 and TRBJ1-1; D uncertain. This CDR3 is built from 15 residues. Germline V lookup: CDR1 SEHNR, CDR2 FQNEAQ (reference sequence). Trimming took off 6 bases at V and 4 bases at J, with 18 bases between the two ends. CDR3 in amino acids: CASSRYPGGSTEAFF. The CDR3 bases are TGTGCCAGCAGTCGATACCCCGGAGGAAGCACTGAAGCTTTCTTT. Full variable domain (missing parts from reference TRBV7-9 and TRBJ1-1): DTGVSQNPRHKITKRGQNVTFRCDPISEHNRLYWYRQTLGQGPEFLTYFQNEAQLEKSRLLSDRFSAERPKGSFSTLEIQRTEQGDSAMYLCASSRYPGGSTEAFFGQGTRLTVV.

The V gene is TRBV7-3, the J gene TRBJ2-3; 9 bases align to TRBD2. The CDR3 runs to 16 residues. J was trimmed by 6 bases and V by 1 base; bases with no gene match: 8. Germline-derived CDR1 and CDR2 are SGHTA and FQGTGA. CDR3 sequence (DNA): TGTGCCAGCAGCTTAATTAGCGGGAGTTTTGGGGATACGCAGTATTTT. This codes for CASSLISGSFGDTQYF. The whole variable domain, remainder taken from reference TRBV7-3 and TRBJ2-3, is GAGVSQTPSNKVTEKGKYVELRCDPISGHTALYWYRQSLGQGPEFLIYFQGTGAADDSGLPNDRFFAVRPEGSVSTLKIQRTERGDSAVYLCASSLISGSFGDTQYFGPGTRLTVL.

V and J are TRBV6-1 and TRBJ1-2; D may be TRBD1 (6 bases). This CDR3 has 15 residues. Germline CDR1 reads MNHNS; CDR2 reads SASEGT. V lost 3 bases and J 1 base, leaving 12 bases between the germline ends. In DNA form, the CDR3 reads TGTGCCAGCAGTGACCCTTCGGACAGTAACTATGGCTACACCTTC. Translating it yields CASSDPSDSNYGYTF.

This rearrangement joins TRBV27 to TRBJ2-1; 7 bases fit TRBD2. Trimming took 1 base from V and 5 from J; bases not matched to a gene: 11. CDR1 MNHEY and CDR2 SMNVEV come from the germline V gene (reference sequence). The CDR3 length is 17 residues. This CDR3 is CASSLFIGAGPNNEQFF. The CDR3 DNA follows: TGTGCCAGCAGTTTATTTATAGGAGCGGGACCTAACAATGAGCAGTTCTTC.

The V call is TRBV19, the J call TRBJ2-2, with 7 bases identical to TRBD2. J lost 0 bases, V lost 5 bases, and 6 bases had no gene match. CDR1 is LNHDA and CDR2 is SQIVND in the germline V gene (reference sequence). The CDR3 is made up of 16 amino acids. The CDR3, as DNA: TGTGCCAGTAGTGGGGGGGGTCGGGCGAACACCGGGGAGCTGTTTTTT. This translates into CASSGGGRANTGELFF.

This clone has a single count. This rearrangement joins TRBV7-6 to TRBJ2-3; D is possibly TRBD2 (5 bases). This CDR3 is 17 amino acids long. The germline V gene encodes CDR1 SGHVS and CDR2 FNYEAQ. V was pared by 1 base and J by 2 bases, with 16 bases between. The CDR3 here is CASSLVASSGSTDTQYF. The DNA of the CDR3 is TGTGCCAGCAGCTTAGTGGCTAGCAGTGGGTCCACAGATACGCAGTATTTT.

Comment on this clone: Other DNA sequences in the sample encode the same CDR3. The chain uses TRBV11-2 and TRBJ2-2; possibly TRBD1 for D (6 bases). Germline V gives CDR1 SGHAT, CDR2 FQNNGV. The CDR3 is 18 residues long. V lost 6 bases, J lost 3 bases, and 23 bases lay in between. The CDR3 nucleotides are TGTGCCAGCAGAGCACTGAGGGGGAATGTGGTGGACACCGGGGAGCTGTTTTTT. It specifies CASRALRGNVVDTGELFF.

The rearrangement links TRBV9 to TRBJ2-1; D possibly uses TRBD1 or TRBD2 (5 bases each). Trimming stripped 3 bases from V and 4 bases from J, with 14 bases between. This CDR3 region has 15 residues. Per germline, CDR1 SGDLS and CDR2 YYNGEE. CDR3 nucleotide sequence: TGTGCCAGCAGCGCCGGGACCATCACATACAATGAGCAGTTCTTC. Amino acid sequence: CASSAGTITYNEQFF.

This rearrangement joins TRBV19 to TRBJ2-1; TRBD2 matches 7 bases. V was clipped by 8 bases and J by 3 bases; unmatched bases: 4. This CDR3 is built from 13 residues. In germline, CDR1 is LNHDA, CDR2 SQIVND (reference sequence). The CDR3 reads CASWTRGYNEQFF. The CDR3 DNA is TGTGCCAGTTGGACTAGGGGCTACAATGAGCAGTTCTTC.

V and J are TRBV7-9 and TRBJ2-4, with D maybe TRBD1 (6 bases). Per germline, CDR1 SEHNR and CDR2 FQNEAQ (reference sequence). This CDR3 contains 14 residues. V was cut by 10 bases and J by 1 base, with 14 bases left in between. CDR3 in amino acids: CATKGDTAKNIQYF. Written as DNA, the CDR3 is TGTGCCACCAAGGGGGATACGGCCAAAAACATTCAGTACTTC.

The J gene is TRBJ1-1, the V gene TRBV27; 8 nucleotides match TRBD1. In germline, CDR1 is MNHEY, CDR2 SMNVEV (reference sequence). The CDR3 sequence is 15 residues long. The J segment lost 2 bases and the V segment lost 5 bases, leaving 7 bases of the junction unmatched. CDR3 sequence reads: CASSRQGTGNTEAFF. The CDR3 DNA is TGTGCCAGCAGTCGACAGGGGACTGGAAACACTGAAGCTTTCTTT.